The present TCR beta chain was sequenced within a study of beta chain features in type 1 diabetes. Overall study findings and caveats: Patients and controls would be equally affected if PCR favored shorter templates.

Isolated RNA was reverse transcribed in full, so expressed TCRB transcripts were sequenced. Sequencing was performed with immunoSEQ multiplex PCR; in TCRdb, only in-frame clones are kept and a portion is missing. The data show about 130,000 clones, 9.2% seen once. The CDR3 sequence is 12 residues long. V shed 8 bases and J shed 7 bases, with 14 bases lying between them. CDR1 is KGHSH and CDR2 is LQKENI in the germline V gene. This clone was seen more than once but under ten times. What it binds is not known. The V call is TRBV18, the J call TRBJ1-1, with D possibly matching TRBD1 (6 bases). The sequenced material came from central memory CD4+ T cells from blood. The TCR sequence derives from a young man in good health. CDR3 loop: CASTLNRDEAFF. The CDR3, as DNA: TGTGCCAGCACATTGAACAGGGATGAAGCTTTCTTT.